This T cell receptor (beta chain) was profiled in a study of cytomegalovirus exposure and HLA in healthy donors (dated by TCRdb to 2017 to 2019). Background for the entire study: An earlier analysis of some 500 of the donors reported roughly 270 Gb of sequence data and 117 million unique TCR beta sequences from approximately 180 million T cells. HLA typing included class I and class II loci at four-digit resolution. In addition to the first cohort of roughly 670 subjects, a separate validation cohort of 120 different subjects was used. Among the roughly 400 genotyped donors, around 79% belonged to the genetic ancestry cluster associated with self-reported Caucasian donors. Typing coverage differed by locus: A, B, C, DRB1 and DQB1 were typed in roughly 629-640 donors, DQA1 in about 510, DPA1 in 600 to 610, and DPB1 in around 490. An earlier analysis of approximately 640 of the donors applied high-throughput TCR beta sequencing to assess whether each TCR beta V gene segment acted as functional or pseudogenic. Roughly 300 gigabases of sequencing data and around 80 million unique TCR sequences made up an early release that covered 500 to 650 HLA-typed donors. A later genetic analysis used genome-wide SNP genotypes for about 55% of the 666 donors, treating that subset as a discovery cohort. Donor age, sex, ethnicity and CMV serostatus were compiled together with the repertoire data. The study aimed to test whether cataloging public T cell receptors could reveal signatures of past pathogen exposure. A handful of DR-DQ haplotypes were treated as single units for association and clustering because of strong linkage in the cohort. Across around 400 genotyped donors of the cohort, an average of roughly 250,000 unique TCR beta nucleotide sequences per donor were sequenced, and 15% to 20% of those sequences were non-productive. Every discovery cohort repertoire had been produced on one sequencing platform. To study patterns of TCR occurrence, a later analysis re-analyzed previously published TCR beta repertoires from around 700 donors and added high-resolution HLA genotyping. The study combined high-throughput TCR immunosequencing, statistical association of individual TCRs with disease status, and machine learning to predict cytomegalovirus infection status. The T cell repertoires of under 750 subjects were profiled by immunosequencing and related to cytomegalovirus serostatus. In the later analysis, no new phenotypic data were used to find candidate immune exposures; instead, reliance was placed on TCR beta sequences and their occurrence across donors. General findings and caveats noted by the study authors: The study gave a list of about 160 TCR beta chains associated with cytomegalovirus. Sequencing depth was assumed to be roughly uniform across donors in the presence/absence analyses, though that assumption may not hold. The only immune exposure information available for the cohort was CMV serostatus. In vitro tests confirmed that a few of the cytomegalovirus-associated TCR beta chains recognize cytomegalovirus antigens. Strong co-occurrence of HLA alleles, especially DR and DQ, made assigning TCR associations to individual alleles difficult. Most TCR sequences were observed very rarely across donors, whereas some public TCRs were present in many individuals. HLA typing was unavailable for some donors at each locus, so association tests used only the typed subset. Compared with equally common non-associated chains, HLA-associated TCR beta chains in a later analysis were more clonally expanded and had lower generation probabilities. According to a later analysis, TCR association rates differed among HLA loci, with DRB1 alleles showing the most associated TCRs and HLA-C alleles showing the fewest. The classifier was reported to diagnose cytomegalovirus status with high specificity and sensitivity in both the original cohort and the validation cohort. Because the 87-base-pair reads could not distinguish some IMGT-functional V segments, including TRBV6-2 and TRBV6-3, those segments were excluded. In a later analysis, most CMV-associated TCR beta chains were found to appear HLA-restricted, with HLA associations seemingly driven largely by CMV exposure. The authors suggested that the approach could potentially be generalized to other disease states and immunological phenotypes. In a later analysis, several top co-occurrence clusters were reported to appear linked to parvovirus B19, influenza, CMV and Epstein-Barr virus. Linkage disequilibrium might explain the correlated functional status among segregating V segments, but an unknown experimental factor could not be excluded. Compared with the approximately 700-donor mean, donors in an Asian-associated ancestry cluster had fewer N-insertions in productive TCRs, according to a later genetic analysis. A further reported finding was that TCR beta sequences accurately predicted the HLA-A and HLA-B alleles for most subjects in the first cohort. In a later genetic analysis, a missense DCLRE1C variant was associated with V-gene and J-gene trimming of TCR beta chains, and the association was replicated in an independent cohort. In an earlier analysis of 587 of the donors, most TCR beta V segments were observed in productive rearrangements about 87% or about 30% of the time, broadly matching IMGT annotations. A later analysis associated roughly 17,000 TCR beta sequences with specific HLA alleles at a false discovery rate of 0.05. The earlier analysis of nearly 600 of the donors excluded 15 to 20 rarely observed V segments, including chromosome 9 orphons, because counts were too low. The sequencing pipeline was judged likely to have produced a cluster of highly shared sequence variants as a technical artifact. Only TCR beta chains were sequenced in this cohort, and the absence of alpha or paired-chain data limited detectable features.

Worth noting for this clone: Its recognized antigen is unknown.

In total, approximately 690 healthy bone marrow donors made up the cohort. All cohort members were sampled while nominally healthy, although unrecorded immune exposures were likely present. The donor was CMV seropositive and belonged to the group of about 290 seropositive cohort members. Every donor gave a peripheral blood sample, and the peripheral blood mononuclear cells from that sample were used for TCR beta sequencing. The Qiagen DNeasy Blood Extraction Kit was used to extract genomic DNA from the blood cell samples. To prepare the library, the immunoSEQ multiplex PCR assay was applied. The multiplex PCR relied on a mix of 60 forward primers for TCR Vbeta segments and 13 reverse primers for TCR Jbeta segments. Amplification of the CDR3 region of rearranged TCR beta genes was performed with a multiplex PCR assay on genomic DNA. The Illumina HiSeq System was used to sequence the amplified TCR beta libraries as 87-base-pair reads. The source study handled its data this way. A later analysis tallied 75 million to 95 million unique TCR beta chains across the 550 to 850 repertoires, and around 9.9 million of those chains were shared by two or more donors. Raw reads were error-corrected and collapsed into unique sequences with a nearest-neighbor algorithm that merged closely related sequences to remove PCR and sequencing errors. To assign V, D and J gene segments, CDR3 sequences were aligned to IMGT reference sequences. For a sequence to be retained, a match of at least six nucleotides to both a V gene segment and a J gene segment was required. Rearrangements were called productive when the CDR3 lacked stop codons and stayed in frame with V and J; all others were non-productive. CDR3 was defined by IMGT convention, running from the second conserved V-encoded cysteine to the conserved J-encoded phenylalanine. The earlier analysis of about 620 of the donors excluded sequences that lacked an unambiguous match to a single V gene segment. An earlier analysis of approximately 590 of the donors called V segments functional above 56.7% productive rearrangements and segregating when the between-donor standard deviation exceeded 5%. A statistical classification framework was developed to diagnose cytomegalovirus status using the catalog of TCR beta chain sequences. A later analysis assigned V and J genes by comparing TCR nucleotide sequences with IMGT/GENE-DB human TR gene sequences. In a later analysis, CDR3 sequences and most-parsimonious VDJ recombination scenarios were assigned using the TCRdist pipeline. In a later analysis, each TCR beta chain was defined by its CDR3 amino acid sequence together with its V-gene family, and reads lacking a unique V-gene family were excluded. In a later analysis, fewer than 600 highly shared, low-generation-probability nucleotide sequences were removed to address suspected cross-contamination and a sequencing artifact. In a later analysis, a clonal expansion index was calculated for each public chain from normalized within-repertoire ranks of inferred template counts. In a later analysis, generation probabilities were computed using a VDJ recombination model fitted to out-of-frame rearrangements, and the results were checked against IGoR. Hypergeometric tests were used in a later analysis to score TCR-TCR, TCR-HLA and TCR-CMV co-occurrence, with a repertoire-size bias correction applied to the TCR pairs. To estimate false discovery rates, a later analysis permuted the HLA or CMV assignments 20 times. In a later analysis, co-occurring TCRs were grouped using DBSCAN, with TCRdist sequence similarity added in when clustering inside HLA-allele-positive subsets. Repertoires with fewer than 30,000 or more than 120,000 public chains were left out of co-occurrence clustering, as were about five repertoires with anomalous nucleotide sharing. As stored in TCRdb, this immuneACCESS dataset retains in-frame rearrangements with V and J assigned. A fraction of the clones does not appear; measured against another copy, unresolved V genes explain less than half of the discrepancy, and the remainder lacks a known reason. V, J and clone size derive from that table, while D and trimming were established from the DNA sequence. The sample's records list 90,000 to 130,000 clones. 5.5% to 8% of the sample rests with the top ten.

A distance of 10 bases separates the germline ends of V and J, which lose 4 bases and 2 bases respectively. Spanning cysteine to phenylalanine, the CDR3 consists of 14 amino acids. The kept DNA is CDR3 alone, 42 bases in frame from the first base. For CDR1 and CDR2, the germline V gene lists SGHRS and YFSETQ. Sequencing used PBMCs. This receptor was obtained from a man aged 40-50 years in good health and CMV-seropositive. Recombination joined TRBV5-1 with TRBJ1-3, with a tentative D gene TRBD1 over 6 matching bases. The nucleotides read TGCGCCAGCAGCCCGGGGGGCACTGGAAACACCATATATTTT. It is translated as CASSPGGTGNTIYF.